The 2 T cell receptor beta chains below come from one sample, sequenced in a study of human T cells and chemical hapten exposure. One entry per CDR3 protein, called by TCRdb with MiXCR from the RACE reads. This table has around 350,000 distinct CDR3 sequences, approximately 5.8% appearing once. Time point denoted: pre-sensitization, week 0. Sample treatment: therapeutic diphenylcyclopropenone sensitization with weekly scalp DPC. The sample in question was whole blood, obtained in connection with sensitization to the hapten diphenylcyclopropenone (DPC). The receptors derive from a woman between 18 and 29 years old with alopecia areata. Some clones in this sample may be carry-over from other donors' samples.

This clonotype was recorded a few times. The chain is built from TRBV29-1 and TRBJ1-1; TRBD1 agrees at 9 bases. The junction had 12 bases not matched to a gene; V was cut back by 6 bases and J by 7 bases. The CDR3 is made up of 14 amino acids. Germline lookup yields CDR1 SQVTM and CDR2 ANQGSEA. CDR3 loop: CSVLPGQGEIEAFF. The CDR3 nucleotides are TGCAGCGTGCTCCCGGGACAGGGTGAGATTGAAGCTTTCTTT.

This clonotype has only a few counts. The genes are TRBV19 and TRBJ1-5, with D maybe TRBD1 (5 bases). Trimming shortened V by 6 bases and J by 6 bases, and 21 bases separated the two germline ends. This CDR3 spans 16 amino acids. Germline CDR1 LNHDA, CDR2 SQIVND (reference sequence). CDR3 sequence reads: CASSVMYGGGAQPQHF. The DNA for the CDR3 is TGTGCCAGTAGCGTAATGTACGGGGGAGGCGCTCAGCCCCAGCATTTT.